The rows below give T cell receptor beta chains drawn from one sample of a study of cytomegalovirus exposure and HLA in healthy donors. Sequencing was performed with immunoSEQ multiplex PCR; in TCRdb, only in-frame clones are kept and a portion is missing. The sample has under 100,000 clones, and its top ten clones hold roughly 3.5%. Source material: PBMCs. The receptors were gathered from a woman in her 30s in good health and CMV-seronegative. CDR3s include the opening cysteine and the closing phenylalanine or tryptophan. Fields, in order: J gene, D gene, V gene, CDR3 DNA, CDR3 protein. The D gene is left open where the match is weak.

>TRBJ2-5|.|TRBV28
TGTGCCAGCAGTTTTAGGGGTGGGTCTATAGAGACCCAGTACTTC
CASSFRGGSIETQYF
>TRBJ2-1|TRBD2|TRBV25-1
TGTGCCAGCAGAGATAGCGGGGGCTACAATGAGCAGTTCTTC
CASRDSGGYNEQFF
>TRBJ1-3|TRBD1|TRBV11-2
TGTGCCAGCAGCTTAGAATCGGCAGGGGGCTTCTCTGGAAACACCATATATTTT
CASSLESAGGFSGNTIYF
>TRBJ1-2|.|TRBV4-1
TGCGCCAGCAGCCAAGAGGGGCTGGGGGGTTTTAACTATGGCTACACCTTC
CASSQEGLGGFNYGYTF
>TRBJ2-1|.|TRBV19
TGTGCCAGTAGTCCAGCGGGCGGAGGTCACAATGAGCAGTTCTTC
CASSPAGGGHNEQFF
>TRBJ1-1|TRBD1|TRBV28
TGTGCCAGCAGTCTCGGACAGGGGATTCCTGAAGCTTTCTTT
CASSLGQGIPEAFF
>TRBJ1-6|TRBD1|TRBV6-1
TGTGCCAGCAGCGCGACAGGGGTTGGGAATTCACCCCTCCACTTT
CASSATGVGNSPLHF
>TRBJ2-3|TRBD2|TRBV25-1
TGTGCCAGCAGTGAAGGTGTAGCGGGGATCACAGATACGCAGTATTTT
CASSEGVAGITDTQYF
>TRBJ2-5|TRBD1|TRBV6-6
TGTGCCAGCAGTTCACCGGGACAGGGGGTCGGTGAGACCCAGTACTTC
CASSSPGQGVGETQYF
>TRBJ1-1|.|TRBV28
TGTGCCAGCAGTTTAAGCGGACAGCCTGAAGCTTTCTTT
CASSLSGQPEAFF
>TRBJ1-2|TRBD1|TRBV16
TGTGCCAGCAGCCAATTGCAGGGGGTCGACTATGGCTACACCTTC
CASSQLQGVDYGYTF
>TRBJ2-5|.|TRBV10-2
TGCGCCAGCAGTAACAGATACCAAGAGACCCAGTACTTC
CASSNRYQETQYF
>TRBJ2-5|TRBD2|TRBV4-2
TGTGCCAGCAGCCCCGGGACTAGCGGGGAGACCCAGTACTTC
CASSPGTSGETQYF
>TRBJ2-7|TRBD1|TRBV30
TGTGCCTGGAGTAGTTGGGACAGTCCCTACGAGCAGTACTTC
CAWSSWDSPYEQYF
>TRBJ2-5|TRBD2|TRBV7-6
TGTGCCAGCAGCTTTCGGACTAGCTGGGGGCAAGAGACCCAGTACTTC
CASSFRTSWGQETQYF
>TRBJ2-1|.|TRBV2
TGTGCCAGCAATTACCTCAGCAATGAGCAGTTCTTC
CASNYLSNEQFF
>TRBJ2-3|TRBD2|TRBV10-3
TGTGCCATCAGTGAGCAGTTTAGCGGGGGGGGTTGGGCAGATACGCAGTATTTT
CAISEQFSGGGWADTQYF
>TRBJ2-6|.|TRBV19
TGTGCCAGTAGTAGCTGGACATCTGGGGCCAACGTCCTGACTTTC
CASSSWTSGANVLTF
>TRBJ1-5|.|TRBV28
TGTGCCAGCAGTCTGGACACTAATCAGCCCCAGCATTTT
CASSLDTNQPQHF
>TRBJ2-2|TRBD2|TRBV4-1
TGCGCCAGCGAAGGGCCAGGGTTTAGCGGGAGTAACCCCGGGGAGCTGTTTTTT
CASEGPGFSGSNPGELFF
>TRBJ1-1|TRBD1|TRBV5-1
TGCGCCAGCAGACCCCGACAGGGGAAGGCGCTTAACACTGAAGCTTTCTTT
CASRPRQGKALNTEAFF
>TRBJ1-4|.|TRBV5-4
TGTGCCAGCAGCTTGGGACAGCCAGATGAAAAACTGTTTTTT
CASSLGQPDEKLFF
>TRBJ2-5|TRBD1|TRBV2
TGTGCCAGCAGAACAGGGGTTGGAGAGACCCAGTACTTC
CASRTGVGETQYF
>TRBJ2-1|.|TRBV7-9
TGTGCCAGCAGCTTAGACTCGCGGGACGGGTTCTTC
CASSLDSRDGFF
>TRBJ2-1|TRBD2|TRBV4-1
TGCGCCAGCAGCCCCACGATTACTAGCGGAATGAGCTCCTACAATGAGCAGTTCTTC
CASSPTITSGMSSYNEQFF
>TRBJ1-2|TRBD1|TRBV2
TGTGCCAGCAGTGAAGGGTATAGGGGGCGAGGCTACACCTTC
CASSEGYRGRGYTF
>TRBJ1-3|.|TRBV6-5
TGTGCCAGCAGTTACTCGATTGGCGGGGACGTATATTTT
CASSYSIGGDVYF
>TRBJ1-1|.|TRBV29-1
TGCAGCGCCGGCAGCGCAATGAACACTGAAGCTTTCTTT
CSAGSAMNTEAFF
>TRBJ2-7|TRBD2|TRBV6-1
TGTGCCAGCACCGAGGGGAGCGGGAGTGTCGACGAGCAGTACTTC
CASTEGSGSVDEQYF
>TRBJ1-2|.|TRBV9
TGTGCCAGCAGCGTGACGGGGGGCTTGGGCTATGGCTACACCTTC
CASSVTGGLGYGYTF
>TRBJ1-4|TRBD1|TRBV6-1
TGTGCCAGCAGTGGATACTCAGGGGGTGGGCCTAATGAAAAACTGTTTTTT
CASSGYSGGGPNEKLFF
>TRBJ2-5|TRBD1|TRBV27
TGTGCCAGCAGTGCGCCGGGACAGGGAAGAGAGACCCAGTACTTC
CASSAPGQGRETQYF
>TRBJ2-5|.|TRBV18
TGTGCCAGCTCACCAACCGGTGCCCCTCAGGGGGAGACCCAGTACTTC
CASSPTGAPQGETQYF
>TRBJ2-1|TRBD2|TRBV28
TGTGCCAGCAGGACAACTAGCGGGGGGTACAATGAGCAGTTCTTC
CASRTTSGGYNEQFF
>TRBJ1-4|TRBD1|TRBV7-3
TGTGCCAGCAGCCCGTCAGGGGGGACTAATGAAAAACTGTTTTTT
CASSPSGGTNEKLFF
>TRBJ2-1|.|TRBV9
TGTGCCAGCAGTCCTTACACCGGGATCAGGCCCATTAATGAGCAGTTCTTC
CASSPYTGIRPINEQFF
>TRBJ2-1|.|TRBV4-2
TGTGCCAGCAGCCACGAGCGGAGCTCCTACAATGAGCAGTTCTTC
CASSHERSSYNEQFF
>TRBJ1-3|.|TRBV15
TGTGCCACCAGCATAGATAACAGGGTGTCTGGAAACACCATATATTTT
CATSIDNRVSGNTIYF
>TRBJ2-3|.|TRBV9
TGTGCCAGCAGCGCGGGACTCGGAGATACGCAGTATTTT
CASSAGLGDTQYF
>TRBJ2-7|.|TRBV6-5
TGTGCCAGCAGATCAGCAGGGGAGCAGTACTTC
CASRSAGEQYF
>TRBJ2-7|.|TRBV5-5
TGTGCCAGCAGCTTGGCTAGCGAGTACTACGAGCAGTACTTC
CASSLASEYYEQYF
>TRBJ2-7|TRBD1|TRBV5-1
TGCGCCAGCAGCCCCGGGACAGGGGCCTACGAGCAGTACTTC
CASSPGTGAYEQYF
>TRBJ2-2|.|TRBV5-1
TGCGCCAGCAGCGTCAGCGGCGCGAACACCGGGGAGCTGTTTTTT
CASSVSGANTGELFF
>TRBJ1-4|TRBD1|TRBV19
TGTGCCAGTAGTAGAGGACAGGGTCGAAGCGGCGGTGAAAAACTGTTTTTT
CASSRGQGRSGGEKLFF
>TRBJ2-3|TRBD2|TRBV28
TGTGCCAGCAGTCCGTTAGCGGGGGGCCATTCAGATACGCAGTATTTT
CASSPLAGGHSDTQYF
>TRBJ2-5|TRBD1|TRBV11-2
TGTGCCAGCAGCTCCAGGGGGCTATTGATTATAGAGACCCAGTACTTC
CASSSRGLLIIETQYF